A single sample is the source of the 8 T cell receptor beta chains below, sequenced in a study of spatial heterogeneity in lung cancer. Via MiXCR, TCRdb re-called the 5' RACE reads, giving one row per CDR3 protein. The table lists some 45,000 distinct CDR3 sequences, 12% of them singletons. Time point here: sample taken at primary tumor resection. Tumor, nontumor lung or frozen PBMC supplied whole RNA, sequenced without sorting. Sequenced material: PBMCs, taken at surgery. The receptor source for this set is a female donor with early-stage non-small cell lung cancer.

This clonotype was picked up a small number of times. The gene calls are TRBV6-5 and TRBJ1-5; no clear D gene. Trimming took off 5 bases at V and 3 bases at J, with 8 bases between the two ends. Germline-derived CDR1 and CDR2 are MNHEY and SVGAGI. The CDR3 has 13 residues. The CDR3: CASSRDNNQPQHF. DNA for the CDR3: TGTGCCAGCAGTCGAGACAACAATCAGCCCCAGCATTTT.

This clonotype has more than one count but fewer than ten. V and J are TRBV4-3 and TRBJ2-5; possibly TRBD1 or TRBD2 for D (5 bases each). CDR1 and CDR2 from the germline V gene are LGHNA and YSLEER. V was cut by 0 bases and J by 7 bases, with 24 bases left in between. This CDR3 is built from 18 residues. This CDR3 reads CASSQDREGPNSQGTQYF. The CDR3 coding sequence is TGCGCCAGCAGCCAAGATCGCGAGGGCCCAAACTCTCAGGGGACCCAGTACTTC.

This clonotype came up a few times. The CDR3 reads CASSPGPGGQPQHF. The CDR3 nucleotides read TGCGCCAGCAGCCCGGGCCCGGGGGGGCAGCCCCAGCATTTT. V and J are TRBV5-1 and TRBJ1-5, with D maybe TRBD1 (5 bases). The CDR3 contains 14 residues. Germline-derived CDR1 and CDR2 are SGHRS and YFSETQ. Trimming stripped 4 bases from V and 7 bases from J, with 15 bases between.

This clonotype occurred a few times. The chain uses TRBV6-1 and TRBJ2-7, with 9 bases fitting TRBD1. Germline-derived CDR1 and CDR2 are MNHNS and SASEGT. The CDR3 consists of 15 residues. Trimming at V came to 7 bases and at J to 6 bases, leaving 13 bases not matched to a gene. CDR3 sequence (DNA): TGTGCCAGCACTCCAATAGGGACAGGGTCAGTCGAGCAGTACTTC. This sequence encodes CASTPIGTGSVEQYF.

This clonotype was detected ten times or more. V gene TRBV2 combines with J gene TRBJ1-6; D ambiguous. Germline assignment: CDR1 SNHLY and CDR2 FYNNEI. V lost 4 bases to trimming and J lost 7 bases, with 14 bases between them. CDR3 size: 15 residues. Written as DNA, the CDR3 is TGTGCCAGCAGTGCTCCAGGTGGAGGGAATTCACCCCTCCACTTT. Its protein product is CASSAPGGGNSPLHF.

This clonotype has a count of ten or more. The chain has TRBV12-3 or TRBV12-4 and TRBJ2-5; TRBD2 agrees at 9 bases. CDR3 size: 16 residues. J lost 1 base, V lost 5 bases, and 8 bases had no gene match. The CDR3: CASSPRKRGAQETQYF. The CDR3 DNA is TGTGCCAGCAGTCCCCGTAAGCGGGGGGCCCAAGAGACCCAGTACTTC.

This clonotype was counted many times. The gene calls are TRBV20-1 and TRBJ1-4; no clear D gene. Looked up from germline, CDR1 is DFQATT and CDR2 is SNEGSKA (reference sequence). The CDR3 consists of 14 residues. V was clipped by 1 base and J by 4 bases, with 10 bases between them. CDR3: CSARVRVINEKLFF. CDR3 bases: TGCAGTGCTAGAGTGCGCGTCATTAATGAAAAACTGTTTTTT.

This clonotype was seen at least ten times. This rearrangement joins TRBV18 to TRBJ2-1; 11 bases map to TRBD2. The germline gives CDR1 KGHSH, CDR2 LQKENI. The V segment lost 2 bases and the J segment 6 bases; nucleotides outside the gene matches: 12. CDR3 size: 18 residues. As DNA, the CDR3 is TGTGCCAGCTCACCAATATCCAGACTAGCGGGGCTTTCCAATGAGCAGTTCTTC. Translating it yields CASSPISRLAGLSNEQFF.